This T cell receptor (beta chain) was documented in a study of memory B cells and T cells in multiple sclerosis listed by TCRdb under 2018. The study in broad terms: The study compared TCR beta repertoires of autoproliferating peripheral T cells with brain lesion-infiltrating T cells in multiple sclerosis patients. TCR sequencing involved two multiple sclerosis patients from whom brain lesions at autopsy or brain-infiltrating cells from biopsy were available. Beyond this particular receptor, the publication reports: Clone-set sizes differed between compartments, which influenced counts of shared clonotypes and required normalization.

The germline V gene (reference sequence) specifies MNHNY as CDR1 and SVGAGI as CDR2. Including the terminal cysteine and phenylalanine, the CDR3 comprises 16 residues. Only the CDR3 part of the read is kept: 48 bases, read in frame from the first base. The V end gives up 7 bases and the J end 4 bases, leaving 10 bases in the junction not matched to a gene. PBMCs were obtained by Ficoll density gradient centrifugation and kept cryopreserved until use. The immunoSEQ Platform was used to amplify TCRbeta CDR3 regions from extracted genomic DNA. Multiplex PCR, high-throughput sequencing and a vendor bioinformatics pipeline were combined in the immunoSEQ assay. Processing in the source paper ran as follows. Non-productive sequences and CDR3s under 4 amino acids long were removed, and the clonotype frequencies in each sample were recalculated. In immunoSEQ Analyzer 2.0, shared clonotypes were identified as those with identical CDR3 amino acid, V gene and J gene sequences. To normalize repertoire overlap, the number of shared clonotypes was divided by the product of the two clone-set sizes and multiplied by 1000 to give arbitrary units. In TCRdb, the immuneACCESS table is reduced to in-frame sequences with V and J assigned. These tables do not hold every clone; where another copy was compared, an unresolved V gene accounts for under half, and the others remain unexplained. That table is the source of V, J and clone size, and D and trimming were worked out from the DNA. The table for this sample lists fewer than 15,000 clones; approximately 69% of them were counted only once. Of the sample, less than 2.5% is held by the ten largest clones.

This clone appeared a single time. Its cognate antigen has yet to be identified. Base qualities are missing; no much larger clone stands one base away. The source of this sequence is a human donor with multiple sclerosis. This sequence uses TRBV6-6 and TRBJ2-7, with 13 bases aligning to TRBD2. Sequenced input: memory (CD45RO+) CD4+ T cells from blood. Reading the label with the study, this specimen's cell subset or site is: CD45RO+ memory T cells sorted from peripheral blood. The bases are TGTGCCAGCACCTTAGGGACTAGCGGGATCGCTTACGAGCAGTACTTC. This codes for CASTLGTSGIAYEQYF.